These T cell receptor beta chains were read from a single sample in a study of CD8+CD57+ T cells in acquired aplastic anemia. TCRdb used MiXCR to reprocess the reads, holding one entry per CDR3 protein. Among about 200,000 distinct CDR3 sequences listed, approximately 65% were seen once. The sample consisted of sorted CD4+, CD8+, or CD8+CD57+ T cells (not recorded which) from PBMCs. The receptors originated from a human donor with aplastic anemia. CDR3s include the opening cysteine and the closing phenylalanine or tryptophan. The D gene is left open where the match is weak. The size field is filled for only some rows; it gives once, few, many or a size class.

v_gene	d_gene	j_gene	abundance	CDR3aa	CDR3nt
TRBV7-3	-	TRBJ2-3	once	CAISLTSTDTQYF	TGTGCCATCAGCCTTACCTCTACAGATACGCAGTATTTT
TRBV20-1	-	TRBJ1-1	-	CSARVGLGTEAFF	TGCAGTGCTAGAGTGGGCCTAGGGACTGAAGCTTTCTTT
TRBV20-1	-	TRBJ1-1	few	CSARRTPTEAFF	TGCAGTGCTAGACGGACCCCCACTGAAGCTTTCTTT
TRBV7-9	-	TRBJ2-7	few	CASSLLRGRTYEQYF	TGTGCCAGCAGCTTACTGCGGGGGCGAACCTACGAGCAGTACTTC
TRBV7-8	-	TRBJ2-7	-	CASSFGQQDEQYF	TGTGCCAGCAGCTTTGGGCAGCAGGACGAGCAGTACTTC
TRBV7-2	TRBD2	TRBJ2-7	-	CASHALTGGGEQYF	TGTGCCAGCCATGCACTAACGGGAGGAGGCGAGCAGTACTTC
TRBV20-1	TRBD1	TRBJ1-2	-	CSSDREAYGYTF	TGCAGTTCGGACAGGGAGGCCTATGGCTACACCTTC
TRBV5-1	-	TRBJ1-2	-	CASSFENNGYTF	TGCGCCAGCAGCTTCGAAAACAATGGCTACACCTTC
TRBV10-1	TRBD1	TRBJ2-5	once	CASSRAGQGVETQYF	TGCGCCAGCAGTCGGGCGGGACAGGGTGTGGAGACCCAGTACTTC
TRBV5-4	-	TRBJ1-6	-	CASSGGFQNSPLHF	TGTGCCAGCAGCGGAGGCTTCCAAAATTCACCCCTCCACTTT
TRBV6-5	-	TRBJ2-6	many	CASSYDLSTSGANVLTF	TGTGCCAGCAGTTACGATCTATCTACATCTGGGGCCAACGTCCTGACTTTC
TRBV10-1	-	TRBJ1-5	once	CASRAAGTIIQPQHF	TGCGCCAGCAGGGCGGCCGGGACAATTATTCAGCCCCAGCATTTT
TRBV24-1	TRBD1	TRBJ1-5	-	CATSDDRGRSNQPQHF	TGTGCCACCAGTGATGACAGGGGGCGAAGCAATCAGCCCCAGCATTTT
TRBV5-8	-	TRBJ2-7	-	CASSLPGGTRGGYEQYF	TGTGCCAGCAGCTTGCCCGGAGGCACCCGGGGCGGCTACGAGCAGTACTTC
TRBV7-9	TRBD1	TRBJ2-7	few	CASSAPGQSAYEQYF	TGTGCCAGCAGCGCACCGGGACAGAGTGCCTACGAGCAGTACTTC
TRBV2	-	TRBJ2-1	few	CASTVFDEQFF	TGTGCCAGCACGGTATTCGATGAGCAGTTCTTC
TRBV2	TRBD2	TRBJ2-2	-	CASSEVGTRLTGELFF	TGTGCCAGCAGTGAAGTCGGGACTAGGCTCACCGGGGAGCTGTTTTTT
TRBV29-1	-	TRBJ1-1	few	CSVEGVTEAFF	TGCAGCGTTGAGGGTGTGACTGAAGCTTTCTTT
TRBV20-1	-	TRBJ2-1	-	CSAGGGTSGAGEGFF	TGCAGTGCTGGGGGCGGAACCAGCGGAGCGGGCGAGGGGTTCTTC
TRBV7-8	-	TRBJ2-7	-	CASSLGTLYEQYF	TGTGCCAGCAGCTTAGGGACCCTGTACGAGCAGTACTTC
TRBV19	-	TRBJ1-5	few	CASSIQLAQPQHF	TGTGCCAGTAGTATTCAGTTAGCTCAGCCCCAGCATTTT
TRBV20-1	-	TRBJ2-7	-	CSATRSGAYEQYF	TGCAGTGCTACCCGCAGCGGCGCCTACGAGCAGTACTTC
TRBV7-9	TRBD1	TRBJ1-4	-	CASSSSGQGNEKLFF	TGTGCCAGCAGCTCGTCGGGACAGGGGAATGAAAAACTGTTTTTT
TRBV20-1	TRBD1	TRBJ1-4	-	CSASLPGTEDEKLFF	TGCAGTGCTAGTCTCCCCGGGACAGAGGATGAAAAACTGTTTTTT
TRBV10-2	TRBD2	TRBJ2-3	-	CASSAASGGGTDTQYF	TGTGCCAGCAGCGCCGCTAGCGGGGGGGGCACAGATACGCAGTATTTT
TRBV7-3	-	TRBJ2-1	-	CASSLNPLEQEEQFF	TGTGCCAGCAGCTTAAACCCACTTGAACAAGAGGAGCAGTTCTTC
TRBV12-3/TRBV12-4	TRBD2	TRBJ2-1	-	CASSLSSGGAREQFF	TGTGCCAGCAGTTTGTCCAGCGGGGGGGCGCGCGAGCAGTTCTTC
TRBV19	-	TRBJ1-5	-	CASSIAGEPQHF	TGTGCCAGTAGTATAGCAGGGGAGCCCCAGCATTTT
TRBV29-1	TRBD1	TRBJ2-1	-	CSVANGTGAYNEQFF	TGCAGCGTTGCCAATGGGACAGGGGCCTACAATGAGCAGTTCTTC
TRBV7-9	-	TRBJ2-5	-	CASRPTDGGPLQETQYF	TGTGCCAGCAGACCTACCGACGGGGGGCCACTACAAGAGACCCAGTACTTC
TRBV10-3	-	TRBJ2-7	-	CAISESSDPYEQYF	TGTGCCATCAGTGAGTCCTCCGACCCCTACGAGCAGTACTTC
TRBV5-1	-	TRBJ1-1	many	CASSSYGEGGTEAFF	TGCGCCAGCAGCTCGTACGGGGAGGGGGGCACTGAAGCTTTCTTT
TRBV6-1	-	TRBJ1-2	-	CASREYRDDYGYTF	TGTGCCAGCAGGGAATACAGGGATGACTATGGCTACACCTTC
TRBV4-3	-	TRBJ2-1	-	CASSLRGTDYNEQFF	TGCGCCAGCAGCCTTAGAGGGACGGACTACAATGAGCAGTTCTTC
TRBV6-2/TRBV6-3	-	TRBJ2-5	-	CASSSFKETQYF	TGTGCCAGCAGTTCTTTTAAGGAGACCCAGTACTTC
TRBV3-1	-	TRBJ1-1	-	CASSQELGLMNTEAFF	TGTGCCAGCAGCCAAGAACTGGGGTTGATGAACACTGAAGCTTTCTTT
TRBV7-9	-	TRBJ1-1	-	CASSLMGAGREAFF	TGTGCCAGCAGCTTAATGGGGGCCGGAAGAGAAGCTTTCTTT
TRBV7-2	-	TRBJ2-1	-	CASSLVGGPNEQFF	TGTGCCAGCAGCTTGGTGGGGGGGCCCAATGAGCAGTTCTTC
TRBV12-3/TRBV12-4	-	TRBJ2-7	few	CASSPQPPGRYEQYF	TGTGCCAGCAGTCCACAACCCCCGGGGAGGTACGAGCAGTACTTC
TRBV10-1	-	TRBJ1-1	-	CASSERSTLNTEAFF	TGCGCCAGCAGTGAGAGGTCAACCTTGAACACTGAAGCTTTCTTT
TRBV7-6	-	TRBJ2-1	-	CASSLYTSSDEQFF	TGTGCCAGCAGCTTGTATACTAGCTCCGATGAGCAGTTCTTC
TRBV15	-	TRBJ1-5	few	CATSRQSNQPQHF	TGTGCCACCAGCAGACAGAGCAATCAGCCCCAGCATTTT
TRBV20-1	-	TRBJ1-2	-	CSAREADGYTF	TGCAGTGCTAGAGAAGCCGATGGCTACACCTTC
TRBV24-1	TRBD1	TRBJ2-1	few	CATSDRDSSYNEQFF	TGTGCCACCAGTGACAGGGACAGCTCCTACAATGAGCAGTTCTTC
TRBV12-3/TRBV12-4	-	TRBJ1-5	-	CASSLNGQPQHF	TGTGCCAGCAGTTTAAACGGCCAGCCCCAGCATTTT
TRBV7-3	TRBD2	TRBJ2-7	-	CASSPLAGVGYEQYF	TGTGCCAGCAGCCCACTAGCGGGGGTCGGCTACGAGCAGTACTTC
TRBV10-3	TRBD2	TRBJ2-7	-	CAISPSGLTLDEQYF	TGTGCCATCAGCCCCTCGGGACTAACTCTAGACGAGCAGTACTTC
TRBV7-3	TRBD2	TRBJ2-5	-	CASSPPLAGGETQYF	TGTGCCAGCAGCCCACCGTTAGCGGGGGGGGAGACCCAGTACTTC
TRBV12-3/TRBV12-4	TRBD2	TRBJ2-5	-	CASSQGATSGRRALQETQYF	TGTGCCAGCAGCCAAGGGGCGACTAGCGGACGTAGGGCGTTACAAGAGACCCAGTACTTC
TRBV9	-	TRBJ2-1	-	CASSPGGLGNEQFF	TGTGCCAGCAGCCCGGGCGGGCTGGGCAATGAGCAGTTCTTC